These 5 T cell receptor beta chains originate from one sample sequenced in a study of regulatory T cells in long-lasting Graves disease. Time point specified: newly diagnosed GD, antithyroid drugs for less than 3 months. The TCR library was made from RNA extracted from PBMCs. Combining iRepertoire HTBI primers with Arm-PCR of CDR3 regions, the authors built TCR beta libraries. TCRdb recomputed calls from the multiplex PCR reads with MiXCR, one row per CDR3 protein. The sample lists approximately 300,000 distinct CDR3 sequences, 15% to 20% occurring once. The specimen comprised peripheral blood mononuclear cells (PBMCs), sampled at new diagnosis, from a patient treated with antithyroid drugs. All receptors come from a female donor with Graves disease.

Many counts were recorded for this clonotype. The rearrangement uses TRBV11-3 and TRBJ2-5; D is undetermined. This CDR3 comprises 13 residues. V lost 3 bases, J lost 2 bases, and 7 bases lay in between. CDR1 SGHNT and CDR2 YENEEA come from the germline V gene. CDR3 protein: CASSFYFQETQYF. CDR3 bases: TGTGCCAGCAGCTTCTACTTTCAAGAGACCCAGTACTTC.

This clonotype has only one observation. This chain connects TRBV4-1 to TRBJ2-1; 10 bases match TRBD2. V shed 0 bases and J 7 bases; nucleotides not matched to a gene: 12. The CDR3 runs 18 residues. Germline V CDR1 and CDR2: MGHRA, YSYEKL. CDR3 in DNA: TGCGCCAGCAGCCAAGATCGGGCATCGGCTAGCGGGAGAAATGAGCAGTTCTTC. Amino acids: CASSQDRASASGRNEQFF.

This clonotype was detected only a few times. The rearrangement uses TRBV19 and TRBJ1-5; 7 nucleotides agree with TRBD1. After removal of 4 bases from V and 5 bases from J, the junction contained 11 bases not matched to a gene. The CDR3 has 16 residues. The germline V gene encodes CDR1 LNHDA and CDR2 SQIVND (reference sequence). This CDR3 is CASSTKGRGAYQPQHF. The CDR3 nucleotides read TGTGCCAGTAGTACTAAGGGCAGGGGGGCCTATCAGCCCCAGCATTTT.

This clonotype was found a few times. V and J are TRBV5-5 and TRBJ2-5, with unresolved D. There are 14 residues in the CDR3. The V end lost 0 bases, the J end lost 0 bases, and 6 bases lay between the germline ends. The germline gives CDR1 SGHKS, CDR2 YYEKEE (reference sequence). Here the CDR3 reads CASSLDRYQETQYF. CDR3 in DNA: TGTGCCAGCAGCTTGGACAGATACCAAGAGACCCAGTACTTC.

This CDR3 reads CASSPPLGRTNEKLFF. Written as DNA, the CDR3 is TGTGCCAGCTCACCACCCTTAGGGCGCACTAATGAAAAACTGTTTTTT. V usage is TRBV18 and J usage is TRBJ1-4, with D unclear. The germline V gene encodes CDR1 KGHSH and CDR2 LQKENI. The CDR3 is 16 residues long. The ends were cut back, 0 bases at V and 2 bases at J, with 10 bases in the middle.